The 20 T cell receptor beta chains reported below all come from one sample, sequenced in a study of T-cell memory formation after mild COVID-19. A single record per CDR3 protein comes from TCRdb applying MiXCR to the 5' RACE reads. The sample includes almost 350,000 distinct CDR3 sequences, under 25% seen only once; the top ten take roughly 21%. Sequencing used PBMCs or a T cell subset sorted from them (not recorded which). Every receptor here comes from a man younger than 35 who had mild COVID-19 (a few samples of this study predate the infection). Cell type and time point are not known.

The chain uses TRBV7-8 and TRBJ1-1; no definite D call. Germline V gene lookup returns CDR1 SGHVS and CDR2 FQNEAQ. Trimming shortened V by 5 bases and J by 4 bases, and 11 bases separated the two germline ends. This CDR3 contains 13 residues. The CDR3 is CASSQTGPTEAFF. DNA of the CDR3: TGTGCCAGCAGCCAAACCGGCCCCACTGAAGCTTTCTTT.

This clonotype has just a few counts. J is TRBJ2-2 and V is TRBV29-1; a weak D match, TRBD1 (5 bases). CDR1 and CDR2 from the germline V gene are SQVTM and ANQGSEA. The ends were cut back, 4 bases at V and 0 bases at J, with 9 bases in the middle. This CDR3 is built from 14 residues. Here the CDR3 DNA reads TGCAGCGTTGGGGGCAGCCCGAACACCGGGGAGCTGTTTTTT. Translation gives CSVGGSPNTGELFF.

The J gene is TRBJ2-7, the V gene TRBV5-1, with D hard to call. The CDR3 consists of 15 residues. Germline V lookup: CDR1 SGHRS, CDR2 YFSETQ. CDR3 protein: CASSSGAASSYKQYV. DNA of the CDR3: TGCGCCAGCAGCTCAGGTGCCGCGAGCTCCTACAAGCAGTACGTC.

The chain carries TRBV24-1 and TRBJ2-3; the D is unclear. The CDR3 totals 14 residues. In germline, CDR1 is KGHDR, CDR2 SFDVKD. The V and J ends lost 2 bases and 7 bases respectively, with 12 bases between them. The CDR3 loop is CATSDYDGRYTQYF. CDR3 nucleotides: TGTGCCACCAGTGATTACGACGGCAGGTATACGCAGTATTTT.

This clonotype was seen more than once but under ten times. CDR3 coding DNA: TGCGCCAGCAGCTTGGCCTATGGGGGGCATAGCAATCAGCCCCAGCATTTT. This codes for CASSLAYGGHSNQPQHF. This chain links TRBV5-1 with TRBJ1-5; a weak D match, TRBD1 (6 bases). The germline CDR1 and CDR2 sequences are SGHRS and YFSETQ. The CDR3 runs to 17 residues. V was clipped by 0 bases and J by 0 bases, with 13 bases between them.

This clonotype has just a few counts. The CDR3 coding sequence is TGCGCCAGCAGCTACTCGGACCCACCCGGAGATACGCAGTATTTT. Translation gives CASSYSDPPGDTQYF. The V gene is TRBV5-1, the J gene TRBJ2-3, with D unresolved. The V gene lost 3 bases and the J gene lost 5 bases, with 16 bases spanning the gap. This CDR3 is built from 15 residues. Per germline, CDR1 SGHRS and CDR2 YFSETQ.

The chain combines TRBV19 with TRBJ1-1; no firm D call. CDR3 size: 11 residues. In germline, CDR1 is LNHDA, CDR2 SQIVND (reference sequence). V lost 11 bases to trimming and J lost 1 base, with 8 bases between them. This CDR3 reads CASWGNTEAFF. Written as DNA, the CDR3 is TGTGCCTCCTGGGGGAACACTGAAGCTTTCTTT.

The J gene is TRBJ2-2, the V gene TRBV5-1; D remains unclear. The CDR3 is made up of 15 amino acids. Deletions cut 0 bases from V and 2 bases from J, with 8 bases between. Germline V CDR1 and CDR2: SGHRS, YFSETQ. CDR3 amino acids: CASSLVVVNTGELFF. The DNA for the CDR3 is TGCGCCAGCAGCTTGGTGGTAGTTAACACCGGGGAGCTGTTTTTT.

This clonotype showed up many times. This chain links TRBV4-3 with TRBJ2-1; D might be TRBD1 or TRBD2, each matching 5 bases. This CDR3 comprises 15 residues. Trimming took 5 bases from V and 2 from J, leaving 13 bases between them. In germline, CDR1 is LGHNA, CDR2 YSLEER. In DNA, the CDR3 is TGCGCCAGCAGCGTCAGGGTGGGGGCCTACAATGAGCAGTTCTTC. It translates to CASSVRVGAYNEQFF.

The chain couples TRBV5-8 to TRBJ2-3; D not resolved. The V and J ends lost 2 bases and 8 bases respectively, with 9 bases between them. Germline lookup yields CDR1 SGHTS and CDR2 YDEGEE. The CDR3 totals 12 residues. The CDR3 here is CASSFSVSTQYF. In DNA, the CDR3 is TGTGCCAGCAGCTTCTCAGTTAGTACGCAGTATTTT.

This chain uses TRBV4-3 with TRBJ1-1; D may be TRBD1 (5 bases). Germline V CDR1 and CDR2: LGHNA, YSLEER. The CDR3 contains 15 residues. V was shortened by 1 base and J by 2 bases, with 11 bases between the two germline ends. CDR3: CASSQGSWDNTEAFF. In DNA form, the CDR3 reads TGCGCCAGCAGCCAAGGGTCCTGGGACAACACTGAAGCTTTCTTT.

This clonotype was recorded a few times. The chain carries TRBV19 and TRBJ1-5, with 7 bases matching TRBD1. The CDR3 loop spans 15 amino acids. Germline CDR1 is LNHDA and CDR2 is SQIVND (reference sequence). V dropped 9 bases and J dropped 2; count of bases not matched to a gene: 10. CDR3 DNA sequence: TGTGCCAGCGGCCCCGACAGGGTTCGCAATCAGCCCCAGCATTTT. Translation gives CASGPDRVRNQPQHF.

The gene calls are TRBV9 and TRBJ2-7; 8 bases are shared with TRBD2. There are 15 residues in the CDR3. V dropped 0 bases and J dropped 2; count of bases not matched to a gene: 4. Germline CDR1 is SGDLS and CDR2 is YYNGEE. CDR3 coding DNA: TGTGCCAGCAGCGTAGCAGTGGGACTAGCCTACGAGCAGTACTTC. Translated: CASSVAVGLAYEQYF.

This clonotype has a handful of counts. The chain links TRBV21-1 to TRBJ1-1; TRBD1 is the table's D call and was not checked against the DNA. TRBV21-1 is tagged as a pseudogene. The CDR3 covers 16 residues. The DNA for the CDR3 is TGTGCCAGCAGCAAGATCATTGGACAGACTAACACTGAAGCTTTCTTT. It specifies CASSKIIGQTNTEAFF.

This clonotype was counted a few times. The V gene is TRBV7-9, the J gene TRBJ2-3; 13 nucleotides align to TRBD2. Trimming at V came to 4 bases and at J to 4 bases, leaving 2 bases not matched to a gene. The CDR3 covers 15 residues. Germline V gene data show CDR1 as SEHNR and CDR2 as FQNEAQ (reference sequence). As DNA, the CDR3 is TGTGCCAGCAGCTCGGGACTAGCGGGGCCAGATACGCAGTATTTT. Amino acids: CASSSGLAGPDTQYF.

The table lists this clonotype with a few counts. This chain uses TRBV5-1 with TRBJ1-5; possible D gene TRBD1, 5 bases. CDR3 length equals 15 residues. Germline-derived CDR1 and CDR2 are SGHRS and YFSETQ. Trimming stripped 0 bases from V and 7 bases from J, with 14 bases between. As DNA, the CDR3 is TGCGCCAGCAGCTTGGAGGGCAGGGCCGACCAGCCCCAGCATTTT. It yields the protein CASSLEGRADQPQHF.

This clonotype was observed a few times. The chain employs TRBV27 and TRBJ2-3; the match to TRBD2 covers 10 bases. V was clipped by 1 base and J by 2 bases; unmatched bases: 3. The CDR3 consists of 16 residues. Germline values: CDR1 MNHEY, CDR2 SMNVEV (reference sequence). The CDR3 loop reads CASSLYSGGFTDTQYF. As DNA, the CDR3 is TGTGCCAGCAGTTTATATAGCGGGGGGTTCACAGATACGCAGTATTTT.

The rearrangement joins TRBV3-1 to TRBJ1-4; D gene unclear. Germline CDR1 LGHDT, CDR2 YNNKEL (reference sequence). V was pared by 3 bases and J by 7 bases, with 9 bases between. The CDR3 is 13 amino acids. In DNA, the CDR3 is TGTGCCAGCAGCCAGACTGAGGGTGAAAAACTGTTTTTT. Its translation is CASSQTEGEKLFF.

The CDR3 here is CSALGQGNQPQHF. CDR3 bases: TGCAGTGCTCTGGGACAGGGCAATCAGCCCCAGCATTTT. The rearrangement joins TRBV20-1 to TRBJ1-5; 8 bases match TRBD1. Germline V gene lookup returns CDR1 DFQATT and CDR2 SNEGSKA (reference sequence). V was clipped by 5 bases and J by 2 bases; unmatched bases: 2. The CDR3 is 13 amino acids.

This clonotype showed up just a few times. J is TRBJ2-3 and V is TRBV5-1; tentative D call: TRBD2 (5 bases). Germline CDR1 and CDR2: SGHRS and YFSETQ. Trimming cost V 4 bases and J 1 base, with 19 bases left between them. This CDR3 contains 17 residues. CDR3 DNA sequence: TGCGCCAGCAGCCCCTCCCCAGGACTCATCGGCACAGATACGCAGTATTTT. Its translation: CASSPSPGLIGTDTQYF.